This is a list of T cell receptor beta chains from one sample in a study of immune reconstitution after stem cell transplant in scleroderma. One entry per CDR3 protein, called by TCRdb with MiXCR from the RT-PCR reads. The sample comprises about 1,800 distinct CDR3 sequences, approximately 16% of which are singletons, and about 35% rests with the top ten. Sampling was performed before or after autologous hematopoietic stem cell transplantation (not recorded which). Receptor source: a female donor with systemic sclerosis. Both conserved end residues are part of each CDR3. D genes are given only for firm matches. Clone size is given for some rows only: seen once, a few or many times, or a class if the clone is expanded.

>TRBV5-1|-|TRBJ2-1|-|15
CASSLGGNSYNEQFF
TGCGCCAGCAGCTTGGGCGGAAACTCCTACAATGAGCAGTTCTTC
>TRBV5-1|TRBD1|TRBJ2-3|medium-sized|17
CASSLTGTGGATDTQYF
TGCGCCAGCAGCTTAACCGGGACAGGGGGAGCCACAGATACGCAGTATTTT
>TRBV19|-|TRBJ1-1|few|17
CASSTSSGSVGSREAFF
TGTGCCAGTAGTACCTCTTCAGGTAGCGTAGGTTCCCGTGAAGCTTTCTTT
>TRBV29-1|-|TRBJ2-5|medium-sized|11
CSVEPMETQYF
TGCAGCGTTGAACCGATGGAGACCCAGTACTTC
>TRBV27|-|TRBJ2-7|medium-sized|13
CATAWTASYEQYF
TGTGCCACCGCCTGGACAGCCTCCTACGAGCAGTACTTC
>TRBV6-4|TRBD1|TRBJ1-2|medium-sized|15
CASSDTAQGVDGYTF
TGTGCCAGCAGTGACACGGCACAGGGGGTGGATGGCTACACCTTC
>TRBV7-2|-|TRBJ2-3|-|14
CAVRDATSTDTQYF
TGTGCCGTACGGGACGCTACTAGCACAGATACGCAGTATTTT
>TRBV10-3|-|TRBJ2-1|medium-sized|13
CAIRGNRSNEQFF
TGTGCCATCAGAGGAAATAGGAGCAATGAGCAGTTCTTC
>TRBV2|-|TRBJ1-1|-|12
CARPTSNTEAFF
TGTGCCAGACCAACATCGAACACTGAAGCTTTCTTT
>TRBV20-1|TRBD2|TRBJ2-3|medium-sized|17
CSASPPIAGGQGDTQYF
TGCAGTGCTAGTCCCCCTATAGCGGGAGGGCAGGGAGATACGCAGTATTTT
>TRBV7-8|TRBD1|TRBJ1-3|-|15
CASSQADRAGNTIYF
TGTGCCAGCAGCCAAGCAGACAGGGCTGGAAACACCATATATTTT
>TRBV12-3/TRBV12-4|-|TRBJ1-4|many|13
CASSLSGNEKLFF
TGTGCCAGCAGTTTATCCGGTAATGAAAAACTGTTTTTT
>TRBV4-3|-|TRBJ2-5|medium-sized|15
CASSQASGLKETQYF
TGCGCCAGCAGCCAAGCGTCGGGCCTAAAAGAGACCCAGTACTTC
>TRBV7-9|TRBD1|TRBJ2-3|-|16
CASSPAGTGRTDTQYF
TGTGCCAGCAGCCCAGCCGGGACAGGGAGAACAGATACGCAGTATTTT
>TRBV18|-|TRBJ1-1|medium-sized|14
CASSPRLTNTEAFF
TGTGCCAGCTCCCCCAGGTTAACGAACACTGAAGCTTTCTTT
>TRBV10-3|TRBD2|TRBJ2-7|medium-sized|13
CAITSGRPQEQYF
TGTGCCATTACTAGCGGGAGGCCACAGGAGCAGTACTTC
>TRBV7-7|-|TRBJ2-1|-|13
CASSLTRYNEQFF
TGTGCCAGCAGCTTAACCAGATACAATGAGCAGTTCTTC
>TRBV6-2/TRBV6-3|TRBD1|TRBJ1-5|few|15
CASSRRQGGNQPQHF
TGTGCCAGCAGCCGGAGACAGGGAGGGAATCAGCCCCAGCATTTT
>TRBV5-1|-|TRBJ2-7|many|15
CASSLEGVEVYEQYF
TGCGCCAGCAGCTTGGAGGGGGTAGAGGTCTACGAGCAGTACTTC
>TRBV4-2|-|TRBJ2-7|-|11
CASSAGTEQYF
TGTGCCAGCAGCGCAGGGACCGAGCAGTACTTC
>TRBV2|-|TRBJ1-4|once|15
CASILGRGFDEKLFF
TGTGCCAGCATTTTAGGGAGAGGGTTCGATGAAAAACTGTTTTTT
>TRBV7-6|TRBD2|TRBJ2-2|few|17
CASSGSGNFFNTGELFF
TGTGCCAGCAGTGGTAGCGGGAATTTCTTTAACACCGGGGAGCTGTTTTTT
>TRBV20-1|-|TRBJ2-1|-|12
CSADGLSNEQFF
TGCAGTGCCGACGGACTGTCTAATGAGCAGTTCTTC
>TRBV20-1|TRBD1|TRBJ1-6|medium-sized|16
CSARQSDRMVNSPLHF
TGCAGTGCTAGACAATCGGACAGGATGGTAAATTCACCCCTCCACTTT
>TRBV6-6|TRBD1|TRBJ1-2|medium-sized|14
CASSPSDRGYGYTF
TGTGCCAGCAGTCCTTCCGACAGGGGGTATGGCTACACCTTC
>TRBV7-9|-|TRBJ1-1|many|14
CASTAFKRNTEAFF
TGTGCCAGCACGGCCTTCAAGAGGAACACTGAAGCTTTCTTT
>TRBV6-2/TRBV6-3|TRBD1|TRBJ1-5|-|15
CASSRRQGGNRPQHF
TGTGCCAGCAGCCGGAGACAGGGAGGGAATCGGCCCCAGCATTTT
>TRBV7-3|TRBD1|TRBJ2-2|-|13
CASSSGQTGELFF
TGTGCCAGCAGCTCGGGACAGACCGGGGAGCTGTTTTTT
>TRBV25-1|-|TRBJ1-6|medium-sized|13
CATSQGGDSPLHF
TGTGCCACGAGCCAGGGAGGGGATTCACCCCTCCACTTT
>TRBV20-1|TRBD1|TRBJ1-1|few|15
CSARGTGGSYTEAFF
TGCAGTGCTAGAGGGACAGGGGGCAGTTACACTGAAGCTTTCTTT
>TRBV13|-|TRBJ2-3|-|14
CASSLWRPTDTQYF
TGTGCCAGCAGCTTATGGAGGCCCACAGATACGCAGTATTTT
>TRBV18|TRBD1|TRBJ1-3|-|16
CASSQAGQGSRNTIYF
TGTGCCAGCTCACAAGCCGGACAGGGGAGTCGAAACACCATATATTTT
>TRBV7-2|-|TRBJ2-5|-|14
CASSLAGAQETQYF
TGTGCCAGCAGCTTAGCGGGGGCCCAAGAGACCCAGTACTTC
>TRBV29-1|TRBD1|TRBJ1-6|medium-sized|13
CSVRQGADSPLHF
TGCAGCGTCCGACAGGGCGCTGACTCACCCCTCCACTTT
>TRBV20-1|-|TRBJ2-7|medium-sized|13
CSARVLGLVEQYF
TGCAGTGCTAGAGTGCTCGGTTTGGTCGAGCAGTACTTC
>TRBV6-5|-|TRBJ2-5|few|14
CASSEPGLQETQYF
TGTGCCAGCAGTGAACCGGGGCTCCAAGAGACCCAGTACTTC
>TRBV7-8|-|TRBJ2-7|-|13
CASSRPDYYEQYF
TGTGCCAGCAGCCGCCCGGACTACTACGAGCAGTACTTC
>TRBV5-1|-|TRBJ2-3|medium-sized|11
CASSRTDTQYF
TGCGCCAGCAGCCGGACAGATACGCAGTATTTT
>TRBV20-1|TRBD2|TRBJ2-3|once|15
CSAQALAGYEDTQYF
TGCAGTGCCCAAGCACTAGCGGGGTACGAAGATACGCAGTATTTT
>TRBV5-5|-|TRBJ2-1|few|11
CASSLANEQFF
TGTGCCAGCAGCTTGGCCAATGAGCAGTTCTTC
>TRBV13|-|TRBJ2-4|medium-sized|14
CASSSSDSQNIQYF
TGTGCCAGCAGCTCCTCTGACTCGCAAAACATTCAGTACTTC
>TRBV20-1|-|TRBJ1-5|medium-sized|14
CSARTGTPNQPQHF
TGCAGTGCTAGAACCGGGACACCAAATCAGCCCCAGCATTTT
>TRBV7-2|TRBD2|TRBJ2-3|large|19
CASSLGLAGGITSTDTQYF
TGTGCCAGCAGCTTAGGACTAGCGGGGGGCATCACTAGCACAGATACGCAGTATTTT
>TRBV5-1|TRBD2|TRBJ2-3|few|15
CASLEVAGSTDTQYF
TGCGCCAGCCTGGAGGTAGCGGGGAGCACAGATACGCAGTATTTT